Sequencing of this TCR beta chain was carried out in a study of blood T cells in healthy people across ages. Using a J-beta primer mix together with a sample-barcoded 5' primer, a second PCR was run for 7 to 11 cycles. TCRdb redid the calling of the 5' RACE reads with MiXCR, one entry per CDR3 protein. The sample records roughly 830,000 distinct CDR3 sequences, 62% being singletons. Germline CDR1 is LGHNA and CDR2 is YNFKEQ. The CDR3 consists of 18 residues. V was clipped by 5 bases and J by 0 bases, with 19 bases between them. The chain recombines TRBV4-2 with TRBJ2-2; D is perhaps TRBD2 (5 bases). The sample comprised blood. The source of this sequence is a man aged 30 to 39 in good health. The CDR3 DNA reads TGTGCCAGCAGCGCGCGGACTGTGTCTAAAACGAACACCGGGGAGCTGTTTTTT. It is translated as CASSARTVSKTNTGELFF.